The TCR beta chain under discussion was sequenced for a study of OX40 agonist ivuxolimab in advanced cancers. Looking at the study overall: Subjects had a mean age of roughly 60 years, with a range of roughly 20 to 79; 82.7% were male. Study findings and constraints: The CD4+ and CD8+ T cells in the blood had expanded clonally by week 6 at 0.1 to 3.0 mg/kg.

Generated by immunoSEQ multiplex PCR, the TCRdb table keeps only in-frame clones and is missing some. In the table there are about 36,000 clones, more than 70% of which are singletons. By sample share, this clone is medium-sized. The antigen remains unidentified. The germline V gene has CDR1 MNHEY and CDR2 SMNVEV (reference sequence). Trimming cost V 0 bases and J 1 base; bases outside gene matches: 1. The CDR3 covers 15 residues. The specimen was CD4+ or CD8+ T cells sorted from blood, collected in a trial of the OX40 agonist ivuxolimab. The clonotype was recovered from an adult with an advanced solid tumor such as melanoma, head and neck, liver or kidney cancer. The chain uses TRBV27 and TRBJ2-7, with TRBD2 identical over 9 bases. The CDR3 protein is CASSLSGLASYEQYF. DNA of the CDR3: TGTGCCAGCAGTTTATCGGGACTAGCTTCCTACGAGCAGTACTTC.